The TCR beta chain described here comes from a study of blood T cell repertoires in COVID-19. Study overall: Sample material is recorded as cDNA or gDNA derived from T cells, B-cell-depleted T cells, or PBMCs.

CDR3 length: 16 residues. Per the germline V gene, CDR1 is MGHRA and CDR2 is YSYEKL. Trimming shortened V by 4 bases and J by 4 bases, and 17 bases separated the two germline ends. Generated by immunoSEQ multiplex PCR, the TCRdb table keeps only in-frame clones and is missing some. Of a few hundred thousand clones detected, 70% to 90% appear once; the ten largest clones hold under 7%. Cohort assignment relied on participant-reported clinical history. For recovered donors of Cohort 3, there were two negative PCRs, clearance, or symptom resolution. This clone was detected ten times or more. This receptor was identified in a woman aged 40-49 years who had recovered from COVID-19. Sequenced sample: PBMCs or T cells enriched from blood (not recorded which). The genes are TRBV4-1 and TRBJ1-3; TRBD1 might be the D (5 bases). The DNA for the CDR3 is TGCGCCAGCAGCCGCCCCAAGCCTGGGGGGGGAAACACCATATATTTT. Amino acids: CASSRPKPGGGNTIYF.